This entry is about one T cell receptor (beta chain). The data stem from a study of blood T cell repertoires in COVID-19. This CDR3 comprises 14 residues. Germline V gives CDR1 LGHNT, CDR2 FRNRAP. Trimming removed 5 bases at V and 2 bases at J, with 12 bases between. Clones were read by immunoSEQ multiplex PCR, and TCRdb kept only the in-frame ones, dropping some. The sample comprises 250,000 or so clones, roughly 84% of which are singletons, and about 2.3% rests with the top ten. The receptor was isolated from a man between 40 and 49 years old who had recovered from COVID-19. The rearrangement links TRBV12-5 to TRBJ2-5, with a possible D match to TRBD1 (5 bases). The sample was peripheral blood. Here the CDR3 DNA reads TGTGCTAGTGGTGGAGCGACAGTACAAGAGACCCAGTACTTC. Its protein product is CASGGATVQETQYF.